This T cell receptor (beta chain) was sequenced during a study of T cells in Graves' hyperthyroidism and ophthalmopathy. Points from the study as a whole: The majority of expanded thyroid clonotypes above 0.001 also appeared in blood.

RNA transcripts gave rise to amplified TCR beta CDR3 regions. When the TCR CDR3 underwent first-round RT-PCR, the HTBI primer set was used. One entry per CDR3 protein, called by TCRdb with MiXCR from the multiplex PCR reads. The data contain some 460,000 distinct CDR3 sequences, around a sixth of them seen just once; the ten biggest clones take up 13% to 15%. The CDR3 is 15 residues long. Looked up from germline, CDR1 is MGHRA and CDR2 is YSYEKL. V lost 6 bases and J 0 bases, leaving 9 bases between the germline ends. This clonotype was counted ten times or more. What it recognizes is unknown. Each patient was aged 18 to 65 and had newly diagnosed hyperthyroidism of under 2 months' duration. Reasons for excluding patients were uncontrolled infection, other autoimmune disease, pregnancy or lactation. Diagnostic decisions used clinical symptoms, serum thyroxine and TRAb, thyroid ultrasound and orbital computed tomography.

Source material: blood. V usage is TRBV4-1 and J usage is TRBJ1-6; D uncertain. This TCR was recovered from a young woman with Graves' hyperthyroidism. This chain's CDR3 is CASRQQSSYNSPLHF. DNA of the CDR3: TGCGCCAGCAGGCAACAAAGCTCCTATAATTCACCCCTCCACTTT.